This TCR beta chain was captured in a study of blood T cell repertoires in COVID-19. Per the original data handling: Estimation of nucleated cell counts was performed using reference gene primer amplification. Some clones are missing from TCRdb's copy, which holds only in-frame ones; the method was immunoSEQ multiplex PCR. The D gene and trimming were derived from the DNA, and the V and J assignments and clone size from that table. Among about 130,000 clones, 80% to 90% were seen once, and the ten largest hold about 4.5%. This clone was found a few times. The CDR3 contains 16 residues. The V and J ends lost 1 base and 9 bases respectively, with 19 bases between them. Germline V CDR1 and CDR2: SGHTA, FQGNSA.

V usage is TRBV7-2 and J usage is TRBJ1-5; weak D call: TRBD1 (5 bases). The sequencing input was PBMCs or T cells enriched from blood (not recorded which). This clonotype was sampled from a man between 50 and 59 years old who had recovered from COVID-19. This CDR3 is CASSLVQGGQGGPQHF. CDR3 DNA: TGTGCCAGCAGCTTAGTCCAGGGTGGGCAAGGTGGGCCCCAGCATTTT.